This T cell receptor (beta chain) originates from a study of blood T cell repertoires in COVID-19. Study-wide context: Specimens from acute and convalescent COVID-19 originated in the United States, Italy and Spain. Sources were T cells, B-cell-depleted T cells, or PBMCs; the material itself was cDNA or gDNA.

As originally analysed: Amplified reference gene primers provided the basis for estimating nucleated cell counts. Using immunoSEQ multiplex PCR, the repertoire was profiled, and TCRdb retains in-frame clones only, with some absent. For V, J and clone size, that table is used; D and trimming come from the DNA. The sample consists of some 280,000 clones, 75% to 90% of them appearing once. Input material: peripheral blood. This clonotype was sampled from a woman younger than 45 with active or convalescent COVID-19.

The CDR3 nucleotides are TGTGCCAGCAGATCCACAGGGGCGAGGGGCTACACCTTC. Protein sequence: CASRSTGARGYTF. The V and J genes are TRBV27 and TRBJ1-2; 7 bases are a match to TRBD1. V lost 6 bases, J lost 8 bases, and 9 bases stayed unmatched. This CDR3 is built from 13 residues. Germline loops: CDR1 MNHEY, CDR2 SMNVEV (reference sequence).